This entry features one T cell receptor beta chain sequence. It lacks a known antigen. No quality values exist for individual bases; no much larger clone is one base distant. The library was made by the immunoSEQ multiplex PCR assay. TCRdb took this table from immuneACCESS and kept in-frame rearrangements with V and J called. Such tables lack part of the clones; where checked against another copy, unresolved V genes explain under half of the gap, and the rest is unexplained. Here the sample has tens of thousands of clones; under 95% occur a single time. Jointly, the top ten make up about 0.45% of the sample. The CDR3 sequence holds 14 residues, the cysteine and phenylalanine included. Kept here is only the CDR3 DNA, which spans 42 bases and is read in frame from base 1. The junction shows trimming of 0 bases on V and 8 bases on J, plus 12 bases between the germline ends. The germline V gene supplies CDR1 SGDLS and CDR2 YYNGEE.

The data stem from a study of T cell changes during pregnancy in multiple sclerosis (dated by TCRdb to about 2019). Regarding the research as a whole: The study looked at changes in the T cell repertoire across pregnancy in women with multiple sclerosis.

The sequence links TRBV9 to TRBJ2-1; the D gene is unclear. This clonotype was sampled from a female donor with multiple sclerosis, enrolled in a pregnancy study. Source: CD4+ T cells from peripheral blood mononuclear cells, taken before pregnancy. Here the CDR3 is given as CASSVGDTGHEQFF. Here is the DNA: TGTGCCAGCAGCGTAGGCGACACTGGGCATGAGCAGTTCTTC.